This is a list of T cell receptor beta chains from one sample in a study of technical replicates of blood from a few donors. Generated by immunoSEQ multiplex PCR, the TCRdb table keeps only in-frame clones and is missing some. The repertoire has 75,000 to 85,000 clones, around 95% of them found once; the top ten carry around 0.39%. Material: T cells isolated from PBMCs. The source is a human donor in good health. Each CDR3 is given with its conserved first and last residue. The D gene is left open where the match is weak. Only part of the rows carry a size: once, few, many, or a class if the clone is expanded.

clone size,J gene,D gene,V gene,CDR3 protein,CDR3 DNA
.,TRBJ2-1,TRBD2,TRBV6-1,CASSETSGRENEQFF,TGTGCCAGCAGTGAAACTAGCGGGAGGGAGAATGAGCAGTTCTTC
.,TRBJ2-7,.,TRBV5-4,CASSLASGGYEQYF,TGTGCCAGCAGCTTGGCCAGCGGAGGGTACGAGCAGTACTTC
.,TRBJ1-5,.,TRBV2,CASSEYRAGVSNQPQHF,TGTGCCAGCAGTGAATACAGGGCAGGGGTTTCCAATCAGCCCCAGCATTTT
.,TRBJ1-5,.,TRBV30,CAWSFEDQPQHF,TGTGCCTGGAGTTTTGAGGATCAGCCCCAGCATTTT
.,TRBJ1-1,.,TRBV5-1,CASSLGGNTEAFF,TGCGCCAGCAGCTTGGGCGGCAACACTGAAGCTTTCTTT
few,TRBJ2-7,TRBD2,TRBV13,CASMGGEAYEQYF,TGTGCCAGCATGGGGGGGGAGGCCTACGAGCAGTACTTC
.,TRBJ2-1,TRBD2,TRBV28,CASSLSQGLGYNEQFF,TGTGCCAGCAGTTTATCGCAGGGACTAGGATACAATGAGCAGTTCTTC
.,TRBJ2-1,TRBD2,TRBV18,CASSVRLTSGSNNEQFF,TGTGCCAGCTCCGTTCGCCTGACTAGCGGGTCTAACAATGAGCAGTTCTTC
once,TRBJ1-1,.,TRBV2,CASSHQRYPIRGQTEAFF,TGTGCCAGCAGCCATCAACGATATCCTATCAGGGGACAAACTGAAGCTTTCTTT
.,TRBJ1-3,TRBD1,TRBV7-9,CASIDREHSGNTIYF,TGTGCCAGCATCGACAGGGAGCATTCTGGAAACACCATATATTTT
.,TRBJ2-1,.,TRBV4-3,CASSPQLGQGPYNEQFF,TGCGCCAGCAGCCCTCAATTGGGCCAGGGGCCCTACAATGAGCAGTTCTTC
.,TRBJ1-4,TRBD1,TRBV4-2,CASSQVDRGNEKLFF,TGTGCCAGCAGCCAAGTCGACAGGGGGAACGAAAAACTGTTTTTT
.,TRBJ2-3,.,TRBV6-5,CASSSPRGNTQYF,TGTGCCAGCAGCTCCCCCAGGGGAAATACGCAGTATTTT
.,TRBJ2-5,TRBD1,TRBV7-9,CASSWTGTGGYQETQYF,TGTGCCAGCAGCTGGACCGGGACAGGGGGTTACCAAGAGACCCAGTACTTC
.,TRBJ2-1,.,TRBV9,CASSTTILATYNEQFF,TGTGCCAGCAGCACCACTATCCTAGCGACCTACAATGAGCAGTTCTTC
.,TRBJ2-1,TRBD2,TRBV29-1,CSVHVSGLGEQFF,TGCAGCGTTCATGTTAGCGGGCTAGGCGAGCAGTTCTTC
.,TRBJ1-1,.,TRBV15,CATSQKSIEGEAFF,TGTGCCACCAGCCAGAAGAGCATTGAGGGTGAAGCTTTCTTT
.,TRBJ2-1,.,TRBV5-1,CASSLILRSSYNEQFF,TGCGCCAGCAGCTTGATACTGAGGAGCTCCTACAATGAGCAGTTCTTC
.,TRBJ2-2,.,TRBV7-2,CASSPRASLTGELFF,TGTGCCAGCAGCCCACGGGCTAGCCTCACCGGGGAGCTGTTTTTT
.,TRBJ2-7,TRBD2,TRBV4-2,CASRRSGGRGEQYF,TGTGCCAGCAGAAGGAGCGGGGGTAGGGGCGAGCAGTACTTC
.,TRBJ1-2,.,TRBV11-3,CASSPNGQYGYTF,TGTGCCAGCAGCCCGAACGGACAGTATGGCTACACCTTC
.,TRBJ1-2,.,TRBV6-5,CASSAQGGYGYTF,TGTGCCAGCAGTGCACAGGGCGGCTATGGCTACACCTTC
.,TRBJ2-1,TRBD2,TRBV7-9,CASSWLAGTYNEQFF,TGTGCCAGCAGCTGGCTAGCGGGAACCTACAATGAGCAGTTCTTC
.,TRBJ1-1,.,TRBV5-1,CASSLVIQGTEAFF,TGCGCCAGCAGCTTGGTGATACAGGGAACTGAAGCTTTCTTT
.,TRBJ2-5,.,TRBV6-5,CASSSYRVGETQYF,TGTGCCAGCAGTTCATACAGGGTGGGGGAGACCCAGTACTTC
.,TRBJ1-2,TRBD1,TRBV28,CASPGTGGYGYTF,TGTGCCAGCCCCGGGACAGGGGGCTATGGCTACACCTTC
.,TRBJ1-5,TRBD1,TRBV19,CASSTGGSGNQPQHF,TGTGCCAGTAGTACAGGGGGCTCGGGTAATCAGCCCCAGCATTTT
.,TRBJ2-7,.,TRBV5-1,CASSLVQESYEQYF,TGCGCCAGCAGCTTGGTACAGGAATCCTACGAGCAGTACTTC
.,TRBJ2-3,TRBD2,TRBV2,CASRRLAGGTDTQYF,TGTGCCAGCAGGAGGCTAGCGGGAGGCACAGATACGCAGTATTTT
.,TRBJ2-7,.,TRBV28,CASRGPYEQYF,TGTGCCAGCAGGGGGCCTTACGAGCAGTACTTC
.,TRBJ2-7,TRBD2,TRBV9,CASSPGGAGVDEQYF,TGTGCCAGCAGCCCCGGGGGGGCGGGAGTCGACGAGCAGTACTTC
once,TRBJ2-7,.,TRBV28,CATRGTGPYEQYF,TGTGCCACCCGCGGAACAGGCCCTTACGAGCAGTACTTC
.,TRBJ2-7,.,TRBV10-1,CASSETGNEQYF,TGCGCCAGCAGTGAAACCGGGAACGAGCAGTACTTC
.,TRBJ1-1,.,TRBV28,CASSLRTPTEAFF,TGTGCCAGCAGTTTACGGACTCCCACTGAAGCTTTCTTT
.,TRBJ2-2,.,TRBV10-3,CAISERETGELFF,TGTGCCATCAGTGAAAGAGAAACCGGGGAGCTGTTTTTT
.,TRBJ1-5,TRBD1,TRBV10-2,CASSEGQVLPQHF,TGCGCCAGCAGTGAAGGACAGGTGCTGCCCCAGCATTTT
.,TRBJ2-3,.,TRBV4-1,CASSQQERGRTADTQYF,TGCGCCAGCAGCCAACAGGAAAGAGGGAGAACTGCAGATACGCAGTATTTT
.,TRBJ1-2,TRBD1,TRBV10-3,CAIRGTGFDYGYTF,TGTGCCATCAGGGGGACAGGGTTTGACTATGGCTACACCTTC
.,TRBJ2-1,TRBD2,TRBV5-1,CASSWTSGRYNEQFF,TGCGCCAGCAGCTGGACTAGCGGGAGATATAATGAGCAGTTCTTC
.,TRBJ1-2,TRBD1,TRBV19,CASSPRDRENLYGYTF,TGTGCCAGTAGTCCCCGGGACAGGGAAAATCTCTATGGCTACACCTTC
.,TRBJ1-1,TRBD1,TRBV5-4,CASSPGQGPRRNTEAFF,TGTGCCAGCAGCCCGGGACAGGGGCCAAGGAGGAACACTGAAGCTTTCTTT
.,TRBJ2-7,.,TRBV29-1,CSAGGGDRYEQYF,TGCAGCGCGGGTGGAGGGGATAGATACGAGCAGTACTTC
.,TRBJ2-7,.,TRBV13,CASSSNWYEQYF,TGTGCCAGCAGCTCCAACTGGTACGAGCAGTACTTC
.,TRBJ2-1,TRBD2,TRBV5-4,CASSGLVFRLGYNEQFF,TGTGCCAGCAGCGGACTAGTTTTCAGGCTGGGGTACAATGAGCAGTTCTTC
.,TRBJ2-3,TRBD1,TRBV7-8,CASSSRYQGEYADTQYF,TGTGCCAGCAGCTCGCGATACCAGGGGGAATATGCAGATACGCAGTATTTT
.,TRBJ2-7,TRBD1,TRBV15,CATSRGTEYYEQYF,TGTGCCACCAGCAGGGGGACAGAATACTACGAGCAGTACTTC
.,TRBJ2-1,TRBD2,TRBV7-3,CASSPNRDYSYNEQFF,TGTGCCAGCAGCCCTAACCGGGACTATTCCTACAATGAGCAGTTCTTC
.,TRBJ1-2,TRBD1,TRBV29-1,CSGGGTGRYGYTF,TGCAGCGGAGGAGGGACAGGCCGGTATGGCTACACCTTC
.,TRBJ2-3,.,TRBV25-1,CASSGYRALDTQYF,TGTGCCAGCAGTGGATACAGGGCTCTGGATACGCAGTATTTT
.,TRBJ2-7,TRBD1,TRBV18,CASSGTGTDEQYF,TGTGCCAGCTCAGGGACAGGGACAGACGAGCAGTACTTC
.,TRBJ1-5,TRBD1,TRBV2,CASSEGQGAQPQHF,TGTGCCAGCAGTGAAGGACAGGGAGCCCAGCCCCAGCATTTT
.,TRBJ1-2,TRBD1,TRBV25-1,CASSDHAGGSYGYTF,TGTGCCAGCAGTGACCACGCAGGGGGCAGCTATGGCTACACCTTC
.,TRBJ1-1,TRBD1,TRBV5-6,CASSLGQGAGTEAFF,TGTGCCAGCAGCTTGGGACAGGGGGCAGGCACTGAAGCTTTCTTT
.,TRBJ2-3,.,TRBV7-6,CASSLVGRLDDTQYF,TGTGCCAGCAGCTTAGTCGGCCGACTAGATGATACGCAGTATTTT
.,TRBJ2-7,TRBD1,TRBV16,CASCQPTGGPYEQYF,TGTGCCAGCTGCCAACCGACAGGGGGACCCTACGAGCAGTACTTC